The rows below give T cell receptor beta chains drawn from one sample of a study of blood T cell repertoires in COVID-19. Method: immunoSEQ multiplex PCR; TCRdb's copy keeps in-frame clones and lacks some. The sample holds more than 95,000 clones, about nine tenths seen once. The source material was peripheral blood. The receptors here all came from a woman aged 80 or over in a cohort sampled during active COVID-19. The CDR3 runs from the conserved cysteine through the conserved F or W. The D gene is left open where the match is weak. Clone size, where shown, is once, few, many, or a class for clones that have expanded.

abundance | j_gene | v_gene | d_gene | CDR3aa | CDR3nt
few | TRBJ1-3 | TRBV4-2 | TRBD1 | CASRETGSSGNTIYF | TGTGCCAGCCGGGAGACAGGGAGTTCTGGAAACACCATATATTTT
- | TRBJ1-2 | TRBV7-8 | TRBD1 | CASNDGQGGGYTF | TGTGCCAGCAACGACGGACAGGGCGGTGGCTACACCTTC
- | TRBJ2-2 | TRBV19 | - | CASKRQAENTGELFF | TGTGCCAGTAAACGACAGGCAGAGAACACCGGGGAGCTGTTTTTT
- | TRBJ2-7 | TRBV7-8 | - | CASGRDIPAEQYF | TGTGCCAGCGGCCGGGACATCCCCGCCGAGCAGTACTTC
- | TRBJ2-4 | TRBV6-1 | TRBD2 | CASSEMSGGKNIQYF | TGTGCCAGCAGTGAAATGTCGGGGGGAAAAAACATTCAGTACTTC
- | TRBJ1-1 | TRBV18 | - | CASSPDLNTEAFF | TGTGCCAGCTCACCAGATCTAAACACTGAAGCTTTCTTT
once | TRBJ2-5 | TRBV21-1 | - | CASSNERTTGETQYF | TGTGCCAGCAGCAACGAGCGGACGACAGGAGAGACCCAGTACTTC
- | TRBJ1-1 | TRBV10-3 | - | CAISTGSTEAFF | TGTGCCATCAGTACAGGTTCCACTGAAGCTTTCTTT
- | TRBJ1-1 | TRBV7-6 | - | CASSPSGVMNTEAFF | TGTGCCAGCAGCCCTTCGGGAGTTATGAACACTGAAGCTTTCTTT
- | TRBJ1-4 | TRBV3-1/TRBV3-2 | TRBD1 | CASSLDRGSTNEKLFF | TGTGCCAGCAGCCTAGACAGGGGGTCTACTAATGAAAAACTGTTTTTT
- | TRBJ1-6 | TRBV6-1 | TRBD1 | CASSERDRVGSPLHF | TGTGCCAGCAGTGAACGGGACAGGGTTGGGTCACCCCTCCACTTT
- | TRBJ1-4 | TRBV11-2 | - | CASSPSRGRIEKLFF | TGTGCCAGCAGCCCCTCTCGAGGGAGGATTGAAAAACTGTTTTTT
- | TRBJ1-4 | TRBV5-5 | - | CASSFADLRDEKLFF | TGTGCCAGCAGCTTCGCGGATCTTCGGGATGAAAAACTGTTTTTT
- | TRBJ2-7 | TRBV5-1 | TRBD1 | CASSRTGVVYEQYF | TGCGCCAGCAGCAGGACAGGGGTGGTGTACGAGCAGTACTTC
- | TRBJ2-3 | TRBV18 | TRBD2 | CASSPPAGGGTDTQYF | TGTGCCAGCTCACCCCCGGCGGGGGGCGGCACAGATACGCAGTATTTT
- | TRBJ1-6 | TRBV6-1 | - | CASSEQGGSINSPLHF | TGTGCCAGCAGTGAGCAGGGAGGAAGTATTAATTCACCCCTCCACTTT
- | TRBJ1-6 | TRBV18 | TRBD1 | CASSGDRGNSPLHF | TGTGCCAGCTCAGGGGACAGGGGTAATTCACCCCTCCACTTT
- | TRBJ2-2 | TRBV19 | TRBD1 | CASSPPPGQGSTGELFF | TGTGCCAGTAGTCCCCCGCCGGGACAGGGGTCCACCGGGGAGCTGTTTTTT
- | TRBJ2-7 | TRBV4-2 | TRBD2 | CASSQRNVMAGERGYEQYF | TGTGCCAGCAGCCAACGAAATGTGATGGCGGGAGAGAGGGGCTACGAGCAGTACTTC
- | TRBJ2-5 | TRBV9 | TRBD2 | CASSVGVAGGGKETQYF | TGTGCCAGCAGCGTAGGAGTAGCGGGGGGCGGGAAAGAGACCCAGTACTTC
- | TRBJ2-5 | TRBV5-6 | TRBD2 | CASSLPGGGARGGTQYF | TGTGCCAGCAGCTTGCCTGGCGGGGGGGCCCGCGGGGGGACCCAGTACTTC
once | TRBJ1-1 | TRBV25-1 | TRBD1 | CASSPYSGTGGTEAFF | TGTGCCAGCAGTCCTTACTCCGGGACAGGAGGAACTGAAGCTTTCTTT
- | TRBJ1-1 | TRBV19 | - | CASSPQGILGTEAFF | TGTGCCAGTAGTCCTCAGGGAATATTAGGCACTGAAGCTTTCTTT
- | TRBJ2-1 | TRBV25-1 | - | CASSRDTSNEQFF | TGTGCCAGCAGCCGGGACACCAGTAATGAGCAGTTCTTC
- | TRBJ2-1 | TRBV24-1 | - | CATTRDTGNEQFF | TGTGCCACCACCCGAGACACGGGAAATGAGCAGTTCTTC
- | TRBJ2-3 | TRBV9 | TRBD2 | CASSDPIGRASGITADTQYF | TGTGCCAGCAGCGACCCCATAGGTCGGGCTAGCGGGATTACGGCAGATACGCAGTATTTT
- | TRBJ2-1 | TRBV11-2 | - | CASSHPGSYNEQFF | TGTGCCAGCAGTCACCCGGGCTCCTACAATGAGCAGTTCTTC
- | TRBJ2-3 | TRBV2 | TRBD2 | CASRQLAGGTDTQYF | TGTGCCAGCAGACAACTAGCGGGAGGTACAGATACGCAGTATTTT
- | TRBJ1-2 | TRBV5-1 | - | CASSLSVTDGYTF | TGCGCCAGCAGCTTAAGTGTCACTGATGGCTACACCTTC
once | TRBJ1-4 | TRBV3-1/TRBV3-2 | - | CASSQAVGPGLLFF | TGTGCCAGCAGCCAAGCTGTAGGTCCGGGTTTGCTGTTTTTT
- | TRBJ1-5 | TRBV19 | - | CASSGGYLSNQPQHF | TGTGCCAGTAGTGGCGGATATCTTAGCAATCAGCCCCAGCATTTT
- | TRBJ2-1 | TRBV6-6 | TRBD2 | CASSLLAASYNEQFF | TGTGCCAGCAGTTTGCTAGCGGCCTCCTACAATGAGCAGTTCTTC
- | TRBJ2-5 | TRBV3-1/TRBV3-2 | - | CASSHAGGAQYF | TGTGCCAGCAGCCACGCCGGAGGGGCCCAGTACTTC
- | TRBJ2-1 | TRBV28 | - | CASGSGGVLARNEQFF | TGTGCCAGCGGCTCGGGTGGGGTTCTAGCGAGAAATGAGCAGTTCTTC
- | TRBJ2-3 | TRBV5-4 | - | CASGRGTDTQYF | TGTGCCAGCGGGCGGGGCACAGATACGCAGTATTTT
- | TRBJ2-1 | TRBV24-1 | - | CATSDAAVSYNEQFF | TGTGCCACCAGTGATGCGGCGGTCTCCTACAATGAGCAGTTCTTC
- | TRBJ2-5 | TRBV5-1 | TRBD2 | CASSHRDGRIETQYF | TGCGCCAGCAGCCACCGGGACGGGAGGATAGAGACCCAGTACTTC
- | TRBJ1-4 | TRBV30 | TRBD1 | CAWTVGTGSEKLFF | TGTGCCTGGACGGTGGGGACAGGGTCTGAAAAACTGTTTTTT
few | TRBJ1-6 | TRBV7-9 | TRBD1 | CASSLATGFVSPLHF | TGTGCCAGCAGCTTGGCGACAGGGTTTGTTTCACCCCTCCACTTT
- | TRBJ2-1 | TRBV20-1 | - | CSATQGDEQFF | TGCAGTGCGACTCAGGGTGATGAGCAGTTCTTC
- | TRBJ2-1 | TRBV29-1 | TRBD2 | CSVEPGGGRAGNEQFF | TGCAGCGTTGAACCCGGAGGCGGGAGGGCCGGAAATGAGCAGTTCTTC